This T cell receptor (beta chain) is drawn from a study of cytomegalovirus exposure and HLA in healthy donors. About the research overall: It was reported in a later analysis that the 120 validation repertoires used the same platform as the approximately 670 first-cohort repertoires. General study findings and limits: The authors enumerated roughly 160 TCR beta chains as linked to cytomegalovirus. Usually a TCR sequence was rare, but some public TCRs were found in many donors.

About this clone itself: The target antigen is unknown.

The ends were cut back, 2 bases at V and 7 bases at J, with 15 bases in the middle. CDR1 and CDR2 (germline): SGHTA, FQGNSA. This CDR3 is built from 15 residues. Profiling relied on immunoSEQ multiplex PCR, and the TCRdb table lists in-frame clones only, not all of them. The sample consists of about 360,000 clones, roughly 88% of them appearing once. This receptor was taken from a woman aged 18-29 years in good health and CMV-seronegative. Sequenced material: PBMCs. The V gene is TRBV7-2, the J gene TRBJ2-1; perhaps TRBD2 as D (6 bases). The CDR3 is CASSLFSGLSNEQFF. The CDR3 DNA reads TGTGCCAGCAGCTTATTTAGCGGACTCTCAAATGAGCAGTTCTTC.